Below are 21 T cell receptor beta chains sequenced from a single sample in a study of blood T cell repertoires in COVID-19. Some clones are missing from TCRdb's copy, which holds only in-frame ones; the method was immunoSEQ multiplex PCR. In the table there are roughly 250,000 clones, around 81% of which are singletons. The sequenced material came from peripheral blood. These receptors all come from a person in their 70s with COVID-19, enrolled during active disease.

This clone was counted once. The rearrangement uses TRBV13 and TRBJ2-2; D is undetermined. Trimming left V 9 bases short and J 6 bases short, with 8 bases between. The CDR3 is 11 residues long. Germline loops: CDR1 PRHDT, CDR2 FYEKMQ (reference sequence). The CDR3 DNA sequence: TGTGCCAGGCAGTTGGCCGGGGAGCTGTTTTTT. The encoded protein is CARQLAGELFF.

This chain joins TRBV7-2 and TRBJ1-1, with D maybe TRBD1 (6 bases). The CDR3 covers 13 residues. Trimming took 8 bases from V and 2 from J, leaving 12 bases between them. Germline CDR1 SGHTA, CDR2 FQGNSA. CDR3 region: CASGLQGNTEAFF. The CDR3, as DNA: TGTGCCAGCGGGTTACAGGGTAACACTGAAGCTTTCTTT.

The V and J genes are TRBV7-2 and TRBJ2-7; the D gene is possibly TRBD2 (6 bases). There are 14 residues in the CDR3. Per germline, CDR1 SGHTA and CDR2 FQGNSA. Trimming cost V 5 bases and J 4 bases, with 15 bases left between them. The CDR3 loop is CASSQRRGEYEQYF. The CDR3 nucleotides are TGTGCCAGCAGCCAACGGCGGGGCGAGTACGAGCAGTACTTC.

V and J are TRBV28 and TRBJ2-2; D is undetermined. V shed 3 bases and J shed 1 base, with 6 bases lying between them. Germline V CDR1 and CDR2: MDHEN, SYDVKM. This CDR3 has 14 residues. This CDR3 reads CASSLYGNTGELFF. CDR3 bases: TGTGCCAGCAGTTTGTACGGGAACACCGGGGAGCTGTTTTTT.

This chain joins TRBV6-6 and TRBJ2-7; TRBD2 matches at 7 bases. CDR3 size: 12 residues. The junction had 4 bases not matched to a gene; V was cut back by 8 bases and J by 3 bases. Germline V gene lookup returns CDR1 MNHNY and CDR2 SVGAGI (reference sequence). Written as DNA, the CDR3 is TGTGCCAGCGGGAGGGGAAACTACGAGCAGTACTTC. It is translated as CASGRGNYEQYF.

The CDR3 here is CASKDRNYGYTF. The CDR3 bases are TGTGCCAGTAAGGACAGAAACTATGGCTACACCTTC. The V call is TRBV19, the J call TRBJ1-2; D is perhaps TRBD1 (6 bases). Germline values: CDR1 LNHDA, CDR2 SQIVND (reference sequence). The CDR3 covers 12 residues. Trimming cost V 7 bases and J 2 bases, with 8 bases left between them.

V is TRBV27 and J is TRBJ2-7, with 15 bases aligning to TRBD2. The CDR3 runs to 18 residues. Germline V gene lookup returns CDR1 MNHEY and CDR2 SMNVEV (reference sequence). The trim removed 2 bases at V and 0 bases at J, leaving 5 bases unmatched. The CDR3 spells CASSLGLAGGPSSYEQYF. Here the CDR3 DNA reads TGTGCCAGCAGTTTAGGACTAGCGGGAGGGCCAAGCTCCTACGAGCAGTACTTC.

This clone was seen only a few times. V usage is TRBV11-2 and J usage is TRBJ2-2, with 8 bases fitting TRBD2. The CDR3 spans 16 residues. Germline V gives CDR1 SGHAT, CDR2 FQNNGV. With V trimmed by 2 bases and J by 6 bases, 8 bases remained unmatched. CDR3 DNA: TGTGCCAGCAGCTTAAGCGTAGCGGGGCCTCCCGGGGAGCTGTTTTTT. Protein: CASSLSVAGPPGELFF.

The genes are TRBV6-5 and TRBJ1-1; TRBD1 matches 8 bases. Trimming cost V 0 bases and J 4 bases; bases outside gene matches: 4. The CDR3 loop spans 15 amino acids. CDR1 is MNHEY, CDR2 SVGAGI, per germline. DNA of the CDR3: TGTGCCAGCAGTTACTCCCAGACAGGGGTCACTGAAGCTTTCTTT. This translates into CASSYSQTGVTEAFF.

The rearrangement uses TRBV5-1 and TRBJ1-5; 8 nucleotides match TRBD1. In germline, CDR1 is SGHRS, CDR2 YFSETQ. The V and J ends lost 1 base and 4 bases, in that order; junction bases with no gene match: 4. The CDR3 runs 15 residues. CDR3 DNA sequence: TGCGCCAGCAGCTTGACAGGGGGGACTAATCAGCCCCAGCATTTT. This gives the protein CASSLTGGTNQPQHF. Supplemented by reference TRBV5-1 and TRBJ1-5, the full variable domain reads KAGVTQTPRYLIKTRGQQVTLSCSPISGHRSVSWYQQTPGQGLQFLFEYFSETQRNKGNFPGRFSGRQFSNSRSEMNVSTLELGDSALYLCASSLTGGTNQPQHFGDGTRLSIL.

In its sample, this clone was seen a few times. The chain recombines TRBV7-6 with TRBJ2-1; 9 bases fit TRBD2. The trim removed 4 bases at V and 3 bases at J, leaving 10 bases unmatched. The germline V gene encodes CDR1 SGHVS and CDR2 FNYEAQ. CDR3 length: 17 amino acids. CDR3 DNA: TGTGCCAGCAGCTCCTACGCGACTAGCGGCCTCTACAATGAGCAGTTCTTC. It specifies CASSSYATSGLYNEQFF.

The rearrangement uses TRBV2 and TRBJ1-2; D ambiguous. V was shortened by 6 bases and J by 4 bases, with 15 bases between the two germline ends. The CDR3 consists of 14 residues. Per the germline V gene, CDR1 is SNHLY and CDR2 is FYNNEI. The chain's CDR3 is CASRPDSVGYGYTF. The CDR3 DNA reads TGTGCCAGCAGGCCGGACTCAGTAGGCTATGGCTACACCTTC.

CDR3 bases: TGTGCCAGCAGCCGCTTAGCGGGGGGGAACACCGGGGAGCTGTTTTTT. Its protein product is CASSRLAGGNTGELFF. This chain connects TRBV5-4 to TRBJ2-2; 10 bases are a match to TRBD2. CDR1 and CDR2 (germline): SGHNT, YYREEE (reference sequence). CDR3 size: 16 residues. Unmatched junction bases numbered 4, after V lost 4 bases and J lost 1 base.

V and J are TRBV5-5 and TRBJ1-1; D ambiguous. The V gene's germline CDR1 is SGHKS and CDR2 YYEKEE (reference sequence). Trimming left V 2 bases short and J 1 base short, with 12 bases between. The CDR3 has 15 residues. CDR3: CASSFFDSRNTEAFF. The CDR3 coding sequence is TGTGCCAGCAGCTTTTTTGACTCTAGGAACACTGAAGCTTTCTTT.

V usage is TRBV11-2 and J usage is TRBJ2-2; 7 bases map to TRBD1. There are 16 residues in the CDR3. CDR1 is SGHAT, CDR2 FQNNGV, per germline. V trimming: 5 bases; J trimming: 5 bases; junction bases outside the gene matches: 11. CDR3 sequence reads: CASSLVGPGGTGELFF. The DNA of the CDR3 is TGTGCCAGCAGCCTAGTCGGGCCAGGGGGAACCGGGGAGCTGTTTTTT.

This chain uses TRBV28 with TRBJ1-1; D is possibly TRBD1 (6 bases). Germline CDR1 reads MDHEN; CDR2 reads SYDVKM. Trimming removed 4 bases at V and 1 base at J, with 13 bases between. The CDR3 is 15 residues long. CDR3 nucleotides: TGTGCCAGCAGTTCCCGAGACAGGTGGAACACTGAAGCTTTCTTT. Its translation: CASSSRDRWNTEAFF.

This clone was observed a single time. The rearrangement links TRBV29-1 to TRBJ2-7; 9 nucleotides align to TRBD1. Germline V gives CDR1 SQVTM, CDR2 ANQGSEA. V was clipped by 7 bases and J by 3 bases; unmatched bases: 7. This CDR3 is built from 13 residues. The CDR3 DNA reads as TGCAGCGCCATGACAGGGGGGGGCTACGAGCAGTACTTC. Amino acid sequence: CSAMTGGGYEQYF.

The chain carries TRBV15 and TRBJ1-1; D gene ambiguous. The CDR3 consists of 14 residues. CDR1 is LNHNV, CDR2 YYDKDF, per germline (reference sequence). With 0 bases removed from V and 4 bases from J, the gap between germline ends came to 9 bases. CDR3 loop: CATSRDILGTEAFF. The CDR3 coding sequence is TGTGCCACCAGCAGAGACATACTCGGCACTGAAGCTTTCTTT.

The CDR3 loop reads CASSQGGLAGGPPYNEQFF. CDR3 bases: TGCGCCAGCAGCCAAGGAGGACTAGCGGGAGGGCCTCCCTACAATGAGCAGTTCTTC. The chain links TRBV4-1 to TRBJ2-1; 15 bases agree with TRBD2. Unmatched junction bases numbered 6, after V lost 1 base and J lost 2 bases. In germline, CDR1 is MGHRA, CDR2 YSYEKL. The CDR3 length is 19 residues.

CDR3 coding DNA: TGTGCCAGCTCACTAGAGGCGACCCAGTACTTC. Translating it yields CASSLEATQYF. The rearrangement links TRBV18 to TRBJ2-5, with no clear D. Germline-derived CDR1 and CDR2 are KGHSH and LQKENI. The CDR3 extends over 11 amino acids. The V end lost 4 bases, the J end lost 7 bases, and 7 bases lay between the germline ends.

The chain combines TRBV4-3 with TRBJ2-3; 10 nucleotides align to TRBD1. V shed 0 bases and J 2 bases; nucleotides not matched to a gene: 5. The CDR3 extends over 17 amino acids. The germline V gene encodes CDR1 LGHNA and CDR2 YSLEER. In DNA, the CDR3 is TGCGCCAGCAGCCAAGATCCGGGGACAGGGGCCACAGATACGCAGTATTTT. As protein: CASSQDPGTGATDTQYF.